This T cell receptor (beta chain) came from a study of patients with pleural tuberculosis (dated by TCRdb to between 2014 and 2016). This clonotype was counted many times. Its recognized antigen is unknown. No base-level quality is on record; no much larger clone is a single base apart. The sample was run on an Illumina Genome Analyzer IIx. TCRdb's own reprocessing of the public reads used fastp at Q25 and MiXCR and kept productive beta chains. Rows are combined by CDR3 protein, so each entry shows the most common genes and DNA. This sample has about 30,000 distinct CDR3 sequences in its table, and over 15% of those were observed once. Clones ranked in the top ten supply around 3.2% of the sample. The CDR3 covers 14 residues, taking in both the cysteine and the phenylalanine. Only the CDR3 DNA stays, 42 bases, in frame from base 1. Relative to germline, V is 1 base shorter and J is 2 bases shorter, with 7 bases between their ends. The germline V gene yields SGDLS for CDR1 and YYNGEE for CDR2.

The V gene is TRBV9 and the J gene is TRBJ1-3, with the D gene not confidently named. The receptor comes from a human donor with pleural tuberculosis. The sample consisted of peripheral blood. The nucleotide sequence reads TGTGCCAGCAGCGTAAGTCAAGCTGGAAACACCATATATTTT. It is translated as CASSVSQAGNTIYF. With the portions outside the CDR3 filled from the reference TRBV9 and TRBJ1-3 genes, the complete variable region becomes DSGVTQTPKHLITATGQRVTLRCSPRSGDLSVYWYQQSLDQGLQFLIQYYNGEERAKGNILERFSAQQFPDLHSELNLSSLELGDSALYFCASSVSQAGNTIYFGEGSWLTVV.